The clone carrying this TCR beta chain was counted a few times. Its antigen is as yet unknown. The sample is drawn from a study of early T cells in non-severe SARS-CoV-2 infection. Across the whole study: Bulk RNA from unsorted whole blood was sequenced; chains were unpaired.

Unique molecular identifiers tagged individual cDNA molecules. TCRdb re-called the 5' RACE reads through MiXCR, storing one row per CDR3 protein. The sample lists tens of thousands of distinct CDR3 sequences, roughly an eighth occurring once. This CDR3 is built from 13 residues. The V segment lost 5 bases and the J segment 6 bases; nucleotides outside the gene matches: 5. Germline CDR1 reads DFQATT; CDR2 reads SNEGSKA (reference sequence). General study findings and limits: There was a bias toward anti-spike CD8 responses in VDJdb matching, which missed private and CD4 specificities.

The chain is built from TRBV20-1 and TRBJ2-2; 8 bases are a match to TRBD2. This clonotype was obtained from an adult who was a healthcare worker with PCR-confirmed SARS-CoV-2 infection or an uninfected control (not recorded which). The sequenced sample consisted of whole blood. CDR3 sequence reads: CSAPGGGPGELFF. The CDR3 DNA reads TGCAGTGCTCCCGGGGGGGGCCCCGGGGAGCTGTTTTTT.